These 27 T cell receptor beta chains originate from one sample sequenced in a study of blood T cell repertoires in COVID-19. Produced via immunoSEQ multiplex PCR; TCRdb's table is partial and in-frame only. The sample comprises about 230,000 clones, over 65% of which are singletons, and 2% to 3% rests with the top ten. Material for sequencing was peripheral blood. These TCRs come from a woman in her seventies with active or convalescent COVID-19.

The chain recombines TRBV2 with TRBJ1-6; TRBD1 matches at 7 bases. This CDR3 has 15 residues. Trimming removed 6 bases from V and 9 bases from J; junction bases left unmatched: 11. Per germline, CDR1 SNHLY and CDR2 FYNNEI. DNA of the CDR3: TGTGCCAGCAGGGCCCATACAGGGGTGAGTTCACCCCTCCACTTT. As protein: CASRAHTGVSSPLHF.

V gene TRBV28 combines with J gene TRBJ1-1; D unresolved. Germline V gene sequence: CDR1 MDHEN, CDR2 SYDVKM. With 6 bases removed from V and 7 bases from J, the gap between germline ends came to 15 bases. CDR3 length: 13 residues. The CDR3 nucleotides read TGTGCCAGCAGGACGAGGCGCCACGGTGAAGCTTTCTTT. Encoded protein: CASRTRRHGEAFF. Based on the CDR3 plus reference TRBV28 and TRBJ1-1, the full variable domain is DVKVTQSSRYLVKRTGEKVFLECVQDMDHENMFWYRQDPGLGLRLIYFSYDVKMKEKGDIPEGYSVSREKKERFSLILESASTNQTSMYLCASRTRRHGEAFFGQGTRLTVV.

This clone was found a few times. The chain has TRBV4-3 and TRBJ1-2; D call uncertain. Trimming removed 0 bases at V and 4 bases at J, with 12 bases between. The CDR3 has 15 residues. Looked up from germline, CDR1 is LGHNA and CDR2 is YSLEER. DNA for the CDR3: TGCGCCAGCAGCCAAGAGCGGCCCAGAGCCTATGGCTACACCTTC. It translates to CASSQERPRAYGYTF.

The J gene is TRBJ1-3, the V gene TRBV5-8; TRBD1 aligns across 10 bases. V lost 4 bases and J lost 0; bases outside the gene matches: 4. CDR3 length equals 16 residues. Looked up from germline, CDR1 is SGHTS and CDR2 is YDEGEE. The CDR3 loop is CASSGRTGGSGNTIYF. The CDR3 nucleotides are TGTGCCAGCAGCGGAAGGACAGGGGGCTCTGGAAACACCATATATTTT. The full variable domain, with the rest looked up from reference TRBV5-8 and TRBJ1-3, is EAGVTQSPTHLIKTRGQQATLRCSPISGHTSVYWYQQALGLGLQFLLWYDEGEERNRGNFPPRFSGRQFPNYSSELNVNALELEDSALYLCASSGRTGGSGNTIYFGEGSWLTVV.

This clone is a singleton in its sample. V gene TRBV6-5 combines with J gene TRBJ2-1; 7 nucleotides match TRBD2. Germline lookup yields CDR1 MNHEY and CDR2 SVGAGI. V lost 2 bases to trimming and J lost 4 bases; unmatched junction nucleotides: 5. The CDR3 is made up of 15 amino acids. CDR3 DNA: TGTGCCAGCAGTTACGTGGCGGGGGATTACAATGAGCAGTTCTTC. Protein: CASSYVAGDYNEQFF.

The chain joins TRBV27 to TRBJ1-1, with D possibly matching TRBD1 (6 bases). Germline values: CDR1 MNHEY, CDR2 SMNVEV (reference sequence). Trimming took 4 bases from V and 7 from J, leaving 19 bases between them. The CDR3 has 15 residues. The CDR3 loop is CASSSLRGGGVEAFF. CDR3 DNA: TGTGCCAGCAGTTCTCTAAGGGGAGGGGGTGTTGAAGCTTTCTTT.

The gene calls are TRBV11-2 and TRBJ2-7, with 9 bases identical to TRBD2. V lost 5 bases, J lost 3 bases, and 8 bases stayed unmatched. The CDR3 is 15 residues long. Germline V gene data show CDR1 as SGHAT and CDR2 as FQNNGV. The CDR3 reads CASSPRTSAVYEQYF. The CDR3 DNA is TGTGCCAGCAGCCCACGGACTAGCGCAGTCTACGAGCAGTACTTC. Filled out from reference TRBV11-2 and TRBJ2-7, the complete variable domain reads EAGVAQSPRYKIIEKRQSVAFWCNPISGHATLYWYQQILGQGPKLLIQFQNNGVVDDSQLPKDRFSAERLKGVDSTLKIQPAKLEDSAVYLCASSPRTSAVYEQYFGPGTRLTVT.

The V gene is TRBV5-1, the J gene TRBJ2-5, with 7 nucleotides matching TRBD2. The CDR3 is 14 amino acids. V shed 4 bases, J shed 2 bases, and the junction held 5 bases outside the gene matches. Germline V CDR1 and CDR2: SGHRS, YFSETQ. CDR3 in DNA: TGCGCCAGCAGCCAAGGGACTACTCAAGAGACCCAGTACTTC. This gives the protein CASSQGTTQETQYF.

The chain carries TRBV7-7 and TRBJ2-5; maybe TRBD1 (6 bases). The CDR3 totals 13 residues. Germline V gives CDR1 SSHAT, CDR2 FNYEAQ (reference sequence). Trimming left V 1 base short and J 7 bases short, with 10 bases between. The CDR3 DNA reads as TGTGCCAGCAGCTTAGAGGACAGTGGGACCCAGTACTTC. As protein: CASSLEDSGTQYF.

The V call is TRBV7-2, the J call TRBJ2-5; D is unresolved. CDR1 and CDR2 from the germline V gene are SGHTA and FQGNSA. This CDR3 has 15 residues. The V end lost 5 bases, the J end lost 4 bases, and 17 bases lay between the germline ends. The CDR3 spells CASSPRISAGETQYF. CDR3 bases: TGTGCCAGCAGCCCTAGGATCTCCGCTGGAGAGACCCAGTACTTC.

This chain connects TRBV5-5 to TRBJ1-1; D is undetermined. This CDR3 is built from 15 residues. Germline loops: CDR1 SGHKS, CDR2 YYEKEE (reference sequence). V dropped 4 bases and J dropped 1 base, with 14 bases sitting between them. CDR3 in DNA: TGTGCCAGCAGCACCGACATTAATCAGAACACTGAAGCTTTCTTT. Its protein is CASSTDINQNTEAFF.

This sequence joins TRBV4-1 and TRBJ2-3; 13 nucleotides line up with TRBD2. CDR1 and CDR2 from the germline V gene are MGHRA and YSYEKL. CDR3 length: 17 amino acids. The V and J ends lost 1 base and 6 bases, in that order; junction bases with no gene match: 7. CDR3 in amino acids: CASSQGTSGGLWDTQYF. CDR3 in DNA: TGCGCCAGCAGCCAAGGGACTAGCGGGGGTCTCTGGGATACGCAGTATTTT.

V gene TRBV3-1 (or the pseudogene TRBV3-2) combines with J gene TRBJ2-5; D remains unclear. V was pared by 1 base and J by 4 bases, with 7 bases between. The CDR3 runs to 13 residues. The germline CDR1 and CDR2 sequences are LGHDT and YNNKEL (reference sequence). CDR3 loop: CASSQAGGETQYF. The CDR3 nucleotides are TGTGCCAGCAGCCAAGCGGGTGGAGAGACCCAGTACTTC.

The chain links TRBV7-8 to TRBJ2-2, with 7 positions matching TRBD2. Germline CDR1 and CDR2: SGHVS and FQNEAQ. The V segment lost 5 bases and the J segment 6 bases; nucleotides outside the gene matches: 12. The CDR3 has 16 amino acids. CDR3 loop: CASSARGGSSAGELFF. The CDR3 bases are TGTGCCAGCAGCGCCCGTGGCGGGAGTAGTGCCGGGGAGCTGTTTTTT.

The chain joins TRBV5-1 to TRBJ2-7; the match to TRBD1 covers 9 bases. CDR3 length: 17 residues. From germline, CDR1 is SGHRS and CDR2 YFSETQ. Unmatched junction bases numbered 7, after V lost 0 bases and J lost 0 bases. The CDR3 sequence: CASSLGGQGLPSYEQYF. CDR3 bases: TGCGCCAGCAGCTTGGGGGGACAGGGTCTCCCCTCCTACGAGCAGTACTTC.

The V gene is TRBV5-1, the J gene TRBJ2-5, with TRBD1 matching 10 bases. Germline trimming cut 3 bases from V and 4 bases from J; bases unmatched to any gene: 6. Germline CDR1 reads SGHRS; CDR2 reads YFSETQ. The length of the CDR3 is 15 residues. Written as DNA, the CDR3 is TGCGCCAGCAGCTCGGGGACAGGGGATGGAGAGACCCAGTACTTC. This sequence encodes CASSSGTGDGETQYF.

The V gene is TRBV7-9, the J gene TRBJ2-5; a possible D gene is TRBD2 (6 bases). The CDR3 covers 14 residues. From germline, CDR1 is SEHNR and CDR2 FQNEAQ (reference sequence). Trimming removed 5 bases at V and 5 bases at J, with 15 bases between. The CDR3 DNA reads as TGTGCCAGCAGCGTCGGGACTCTTGGGGAGACCCAGTACTTC. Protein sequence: CASSVGTLGETQYF.

The CDR3 DNA reads TGTGCCAGCAGAGGAAGGTTCGGATCGGGGGAGCAGTACTTC. Protein: CASRGRFGSGEQYF. V and J are TRBV6-5 and TRBJ2-7, with TRBD2 as a possible D gene (5 bases). The CDR3 covers 14 residues. Germline assignment: CDR1 MNHEY and CDR2 SVGAGI. V gave up 6 bases and J gave up 7 bases, with 19 bases separating them.

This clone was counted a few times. The CDR3 bases are TGTGCCAGCAGCGACTGGACAGTCTATGGCTACACCTTC. Its protein is CASSDWTVYGYTF. The gene calls are TRBV2 and TRBJ1-2, with D possibly matching TRBD1 (6 bases). Trimming stripped 6 bases from V and 4 bases from J, with 12 bases between. This CDR3 is 13 amino acids long. CDR1 and CDR2 from the germline V gene are SNHLY and FYNNEI. Full variable domain (remainder filled in from reference TRBV2 and TRBJ1-2): EPEVTQTPSHQVTQMGQEVILRCVPISNHLYFYWYRQILGQKVEFLVSFYNNEISEKSEIFDDQFSVERPDGSNFTLKIRSTKLEDSAMYFCASSDWTVYGYTFGSGTRLTVV.

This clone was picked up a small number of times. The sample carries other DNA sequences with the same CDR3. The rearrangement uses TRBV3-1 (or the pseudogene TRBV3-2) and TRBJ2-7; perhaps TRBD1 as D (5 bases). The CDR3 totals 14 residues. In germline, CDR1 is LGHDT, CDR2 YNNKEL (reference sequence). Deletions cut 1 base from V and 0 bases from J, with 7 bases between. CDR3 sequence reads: CASSQGGGSYEQYF. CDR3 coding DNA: TGTGCCAGCAGCCAAGGGGGCGGCTCCTACGAGCAGTACTTC.

The CDR3 DNA sequence: TGCGCCAGCAGCCCAGGGACTTCCATAAATGAAAAACTGTTTTTT. It is translated as CASSPGTSINEKLFF. This chain connects TRBV5-1 to TRBJ1-4, with D possibly matching TRBD1 (5 bases). Per the germline V gene, CDR1 is SGHRS and CDR2 is YFSETQ. V shed 4 bases and J shed 5 bases, with 15 bases lying between them. The CDR3 loop spans 15 amino acids.

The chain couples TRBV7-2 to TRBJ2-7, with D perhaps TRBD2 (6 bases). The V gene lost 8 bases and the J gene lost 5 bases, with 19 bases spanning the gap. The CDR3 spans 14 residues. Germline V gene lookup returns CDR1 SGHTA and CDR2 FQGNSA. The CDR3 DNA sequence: TGTGCCAGCCGCGACCTAAGCGGGTGGAACGAGCAGTACTTC. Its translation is CASRDLSGWNEQYF.

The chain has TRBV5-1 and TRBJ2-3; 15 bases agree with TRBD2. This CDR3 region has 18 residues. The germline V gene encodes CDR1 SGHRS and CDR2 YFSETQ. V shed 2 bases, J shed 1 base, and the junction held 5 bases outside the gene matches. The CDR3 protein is CASSFGLAGGPGTDTQYF. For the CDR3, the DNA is TGCGCCAGCAGCTTCGGACTAGCGGGGGGGCCGGGCACAGATACGCAGTATTTT.

CDR3 nucleotide sequence: TGCGCCAGCAGGCCCGGGACACATGAGGGAAACACCATATATTTT. It encodes CASRPGTHEGNTIYF. V usage is TRBV5-1 and J usage is TRBJ1-3, with D possibly matching TRBD1 (6 bases). With 5 bases removed from V and 4 bases from J, the gap between germline ends came to 16 bases. There are 15 residues in the CDR3. Germline-derived CDR1 and CDR2 are SGHRS and YFSETQ.

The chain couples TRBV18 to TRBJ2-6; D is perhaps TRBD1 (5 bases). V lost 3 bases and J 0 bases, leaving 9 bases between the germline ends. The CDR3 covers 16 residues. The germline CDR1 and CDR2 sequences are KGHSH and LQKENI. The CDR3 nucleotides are TGTGCCAGCTCACCGGGGCAGCTCTCTGGGGCCAACGTCCTGACTTTC. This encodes CASSPGQLSGANVLTF.

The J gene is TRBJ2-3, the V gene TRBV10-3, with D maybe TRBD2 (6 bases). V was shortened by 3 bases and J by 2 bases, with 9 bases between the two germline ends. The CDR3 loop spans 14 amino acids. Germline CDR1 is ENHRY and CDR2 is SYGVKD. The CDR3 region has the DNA TGTGCCATCAGTGAAGGAGGGGACACAGATACGCAGTATTTT. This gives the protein CAISEGGDTDTQYF.

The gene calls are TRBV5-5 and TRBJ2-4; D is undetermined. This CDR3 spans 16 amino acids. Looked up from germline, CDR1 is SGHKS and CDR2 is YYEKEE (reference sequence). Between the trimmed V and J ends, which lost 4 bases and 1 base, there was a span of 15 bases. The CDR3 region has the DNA TGTGCCAGCAGCCCGACACCCGTCCTGGCCAAAAACATTCAGTACTTC. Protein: CASSPTPVLAKNIQYF.